This T cell receptor (beta chain) was identified in a study of T-cell reconstitution after alpha-beta-depleted transplantation in children. Germline V gene data show CDR1 as SGHTA and CDR2 as FQGTGA. The CDR3 is 17 residues long. Trimming at V came to 1 base and at J to 5 bases, leaving 11 bases not matched to a gene. A library of TCRbeta sequences, prepared with unique molecular identifiers, was generated. MiXCR was run by TCRdb on the PCR reads, yielding one entry per CDR3 protein. The table has a few hundred thousand distinct CDR3 sequences, 10% to 15% seen once; the top ten hold 2.2%. This clonotype was seen a handful of times.

The source material was PBMCs, mostly from graft donor cells, sampled 360 days after TCRalphabeta/CD19-depleted stem cell transplant. The chain joins TRBV7-3 to TRBJ2-1; 7 bases fit TRBD2. The TCR comes from a male patient under 18 who had a stem cell transplant for acute myeloid leukemia, so the T cells may come from the graft donor. Here the CDR3 DNA reads TGTGCCAGCAGCTTAAGAGGGTGGGAGGGCCTCGACAATGAGCAGTTCTTC. Translating gives CASSLRGWEGLDNEQFF. Supplemented by reference TRBV7-3 and TRBJ2-1, the full variable domain reads GAGVSQTPSNKVTEKGKYVELRCDPISGHTALYWYRQSLGQGPEFLIYFQGTGAADDSGLPNDRFFAVRPEGSVSTLKIQRTERGDSAVYLCASSLRGWEGLDNEQFFGPGTRLTVL.